This record concerns one TCR beta chain sequence. The antigen is not known. The sample comes from a study of CD8 T cells in ankylosing spondylitis. Overall study results and limits: From matched ankylosing spondylitis synovial fluid, disease-linked clones were reportedly recovered at significantly enriched levels. Several highly homologous variants made up a TCR beta motif, and this motif appeared characteristic of ankylosing spondylitis blood. Those disease-linked clones were CD8+; they were also relatively rare in peripheral blood.

TCRdb redid the calling of the 5' RACE reads with MiXCR, one entry per CDR3 protein. The data contain about 150,000 distinct CDR3 sequences, 44% of them singletons. The CDR3 spans 9 residues. V lost 5 bases and J lost 4, with 3 bases in between. Germline V lookup: CDR1 DFQATT, CDR2 SNEGSKA (reference sequence). The V call is TRBV20-1, the J call TRBJ2-7; no reliable D call. Material for sequencing was synovial fluid, either unsorted or a sorted T cell fraction (not recorded which). The sequence came from a male donor with ankylosing spondylitis. The CDR3 here is CSASYEQYF. The CDR3 nucleotides are TGCAGTGCTTCGTACGAGCAGTACTTC.